Presented here are 7 T cell receptor beta chains from one specimen sequenced in a study of CD8 T cells in Susac syndrome. Random hexamers were used to reverse transcribe an amount of roughly 0.5 to 1 ug RNA. Via MiXCR, TCRdb re-called the immunoSEQ multiplex PCR reads, giving one row per CDR3 protein. The data show 110,000 or so distinct CDR3 sequences, around 94% seen once. The sample taken for sequencing was CD4+ T cells from PBMCs. All receptors derive from a human donor with multiple sclerosis.

This chain connects TRBV24-1 to TRBJ1-1, with D perhaps TRBD1 (6 bases). This CDR3 contains 16 residues. Germline values: CDR1 KGHDR, CDR2 SFDVKD. Deletions cut 2 bases from V and 4 bases from J, with 16 bases between. CDR3 in DNA: TGTGCCACCAGTGATTCCTCAGGGGCCCCGAGCACTGAAGCTTTCTTT. Translation: CATSDSSGAPSTEAFF.

The J gene is TRBJ2-3, the V gene TRBV4-2; 10 bases are a match to TRBD2. This CDR3 comprises 18 residues. Germline values: CDR1 LGHNA, CDR2 YNFKEQ. V lost 0 bases, J lost 5 bases, and 11 bases stayed unmatched. CDR3 in amino acids: CASSQDRLAGAAGDTQYF. Written as DNA, the CDR3 is TGTGCCAGCAGCCAAGATAGGCTAGCGGGGGCCGCCGGAGATACGCAGTATTTT.

The CDR3 sequence is CASSRTTASSGNTIYF. CDR3 DNA: TGCGCCAGCAGTCGGACGACGGCTAGCTCTGGAAACACCATATATTTT. J is TRBJ1-3 and V is TRBV5-1; unclear D gene. The V end lost 5 bases, the J end lost 0 bases, and 15 bases lay between the germline ends. The CDR3 length is 16 residues. Germline V gives CDR1 SGHRS, CDR2 YFSETQ.

The chain employs TRBV7-2 and TRBJ2-7; TRBD1 might be the D (7 bases). The germline gives CDR1 SGHTA, CDR2 FQGNSA. V lost 4 bases, J lost 0 bases, and 16 bases lay in between. The length of the CDR3 is 16 residues. CDR3 loop: CASSSRDSVSSYEQYF. The CDR3 nucleotides read TGTGCCAGCAGCTCGCGGGACAGCGTTAGCTCCTACGAGCAGTACTTC.

The chain is built from TRBV20-1 and TRBJ1-5; D gene unclear. Looked up from germline, CDR1 is DFQATT and CDR2 is SNEGSKA (reference sequence). This CDR3 comprises 14 residues. V dropped 5 bases and J dropped 1 base, with 12 bases sitting between them. The CDR3 coding sequence is TGCAGTGCTTCGAGGCCGGGAAGCAATCAGCCCCAGCATTTT. This translates into CSASRPGSNQPQHF.

In its sample, this clonotype was seen once. V and J are TRBV4-2 and TRBJ2-1; no clear D gene. Trimming stripped 4 bases from V and 4 bases from J, with 17 bases between. This CDR3 spans 16 amino acids. Germline loops: CDR1 LGHNA, CDR2 YNFKEQ. This chain's CDR3 is CASSRSGPRFYNEQFF. DNA for the CDR3: TGTGCCAGCAGCCGTTCCGGTCCCCGCTTTTACAATGAGCAGTTCTTC.

This chain uses TRBV29-1 with TRBJ2-5, with D perhaps TRBD1 (6 bases). V lost 7 bases to trimming and J lost 1 base, with 25 bases between them. The CDR3 loop spans 17 amino acids. Germline CDR1 and CDR2: SQVTM and ANQGSEA. The CDR3 protein is CSARGSPQKRTQETQYF. DNA of the CDR3: TGCAGCGCCAGGGGTTCCCCTCAAAAACGCACCCAAGAGACCCAGTACTTC.